This T cell receptor (beta chain) was profiled in a study of T-cell memory formation after mild COVID-19. About the research overall: In these data, TCR clusters were largely donor specific. General observations from the study: Memory from before infection featured some responding clones, which suggests cross-reactive memory joined. Clones contracting over day 15 to 85 were CD4/CD8 balanced, with later expanders leaning CD4+.

From the 5' RACE reads, TCRdb called clonotypes with MiXCR, one entry per CDR3 protein. This table has fewer than 140,000 distinct CDR3 sequences, 17% appearing once. As for this clonotype: Its antigen is as yet unknown.

The CDR3 extends over 14 amino acids. V was cut by 1 base and J by 2 bases, with 9 bases left in between. Sequencing was performed on PBMCs or a T cell subset sorted from them (not recorded which). The source is an adult woman who had mild COVID-19 (a few samples of this study predate the infection). Cell type and time point are not known. The chain combines TRBV12-3 or TRBV12-4 with TRBJ2-7; TRBD1 or TRBD2 may be the D gene (5 bases each). CDR3 region: CASSLDGTTYEQYF. CDR3 nucleotide sequence: TGTGCCAGCAGTTTAGATGGGACCACCTACGAGCAGTACTTC.